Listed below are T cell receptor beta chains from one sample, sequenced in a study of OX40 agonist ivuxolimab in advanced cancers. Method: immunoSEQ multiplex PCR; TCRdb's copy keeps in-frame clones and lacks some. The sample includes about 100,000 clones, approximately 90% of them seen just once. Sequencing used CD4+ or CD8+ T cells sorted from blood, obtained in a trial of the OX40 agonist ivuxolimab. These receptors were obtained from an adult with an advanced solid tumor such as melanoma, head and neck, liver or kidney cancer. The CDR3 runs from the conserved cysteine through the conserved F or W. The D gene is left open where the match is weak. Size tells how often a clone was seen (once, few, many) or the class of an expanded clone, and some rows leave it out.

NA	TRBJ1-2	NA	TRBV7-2	TGTGCCAGCAGCTTATCCCTTAAAGGGATTATCTATGGCTACACCTTC	CASSLSLKGIIYGYTF
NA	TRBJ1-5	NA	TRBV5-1	TGCGCCAGCAGCTTGGGAGCTCATAGCAATCAGCCCCAGCATTTT	CASSLGAHSNQPQHF
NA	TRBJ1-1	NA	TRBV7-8	TGTGCCAGCAGCTTAGAGGCGCTCGCCCCCACTGAAGCTTTCTTT	CASSLEALAPTEAFF
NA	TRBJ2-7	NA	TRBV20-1	TGCAGTGCTCTGTTCAACGAGCAGTACTTC	CSALFNEQYF
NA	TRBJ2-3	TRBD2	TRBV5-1	TGCGCCAGCAGCTTGGAGTTAGCGGGGGGAACAGATACGCAGTATTTT	CASSLELAGGTDTQYF
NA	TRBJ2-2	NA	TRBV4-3	TGCGCCAGCAGCCAATCATGGGGTTTTAACACCGGGGAGCTGTTTTTT	CASSQSWGFNTGELFF
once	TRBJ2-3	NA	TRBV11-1	TGTGCCAGCAGCTTGGGGGAAGTAGATACGCAGTATTTT	CASSLGEVDTQYF
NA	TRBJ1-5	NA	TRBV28	TGTGCCAGCAGTGGACAGAATAGCAATCAGCCCCAGCATTTT	CASSGQNSNQPQHF
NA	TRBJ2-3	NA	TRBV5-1	TGCGCCAGCAGCTTGGAGTCTAGCACAGATACGCAGTATTTT	CASSLESSTDTQYF
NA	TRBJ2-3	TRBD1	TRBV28	TGTGCCAGCAGTTCCCCCCGTATCGACAGGGGGGTGGGGTCAGATACGCAGTATTTT	CASSSPRIDRGVGSDTQYF
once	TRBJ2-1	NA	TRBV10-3	TGTGCCATCAGTGAGGACGCCCCCCCCGAGCAGTTCTTC	CAISEDAPPEQFF
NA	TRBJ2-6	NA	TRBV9	TGTGCCAGCTCCTTCCCCGGGGCCAACGTCCTGACTTTC	CASSFPGANVLTF
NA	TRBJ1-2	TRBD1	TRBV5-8	TGTGCCAGCAGCGACCCCGGGACAGGGGTCTTCTATGGCTACACCTTC	CASSDPGTGVFYGYTF
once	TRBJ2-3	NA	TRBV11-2	TGTGCCAGCAGCTTAGATCAGGGGGGGAACACAGATACGCAGTATTTT	CASSLDQGGNTDTQYF
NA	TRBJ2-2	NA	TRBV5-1	TGCGCCAGCAGCCCCCGTGGGGGCTCCGCGAACACCGGGGAGCTGTTTTTT	CASSPRGGSANTGELFF
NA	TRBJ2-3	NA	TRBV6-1	TGTGCCAGCAGTGCGCAACTGGCAGATACGCAGTATTTT	CASSAQLADTQYF
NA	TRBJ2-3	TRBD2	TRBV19	TGTGCCAGTAGTAGACTAGCGGGAGGACGCACAGATACGCAGTATTTT	CASSRLAGGRTDTQYF
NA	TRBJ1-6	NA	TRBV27	TGTGCCAGCAGTTCCCGGACCCGCGACACTCTCTCCTATAATTCACCCCTCCACTTT	CASSSRTRDTLSYNSPLHF
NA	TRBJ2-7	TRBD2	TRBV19	TGTGCCAGTAGTATAGGGGGACTAGCGGACGAGCAGTACTTC	CASSIGGLADEQYF
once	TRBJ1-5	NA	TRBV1	TGCACCAGCAGCCATGACAGGGTAAGAGGCAATCAGCCCCAGCATTTT	CTSSHDRVRGNQPQHF
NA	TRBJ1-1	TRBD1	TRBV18	TGTGCCAGCTCACCAGGACAGGTTCCCAACACTGAAGCTTTCTTT	CASSPGQVPNTEAFF
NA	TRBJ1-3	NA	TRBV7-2	TGTGCCAGCAGCTCAGGTGTGGGGCTTTCTGGAAACACCATATATTTT	CASSSGVGLSGNTIYF
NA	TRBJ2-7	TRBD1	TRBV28	TGTGCCAGCAGTTTGCTTCCGGGACAGGGTTCCGAGCAGTACTTC	CASSLLPGQGSEQYF
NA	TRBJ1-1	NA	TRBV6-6	TGTGCCAGCAGACGACAGGTAAACACTGAAGCTTTCTTT	CASRRQVNTEAFF